The 3 T cell receptor beta chains reported below all come from one sample, sequenced in a study of the immune and genomic landscape of osteosarcoma. Primary, local recurrence and metastasis osteosarcoma tumors were taken after treatment from poor-prognosis patients. Profiled with immunoSEQ multiplex PCR; TCRdb holds only in-frame clones, not every one. Here the sample spans about 5,100 clones, around 80% being singletons. Specimen: osteosarcoma tumor tissue from the lung. These receptors were taken from a human donor with osteosarcoma.

J is TRBJ2-1 and V is TRBV5-4, with D perhaps matching TRBD1 (6 bases). Germline assignment: CDR1 SGHNT and CDR2 YYREEE (reference sequence). V was pared by 3 bases and J by 3 bases, with 16 bases between. The CDR3 loop spans 16 amino acids. CDR3 amino acids: CASSCGRDKHYNEQFF. For the CDR3, the DNA is TGTGCCAGCAGCTGCGGCCGGGACAAACACTACAATGAGCAGTTCTTC.

The V and J genes are TRBV18 and TRBJ2-7; D is ambiguous. Per germline, CDR1 KGHSH and CDR2 LQKENI. The CDR3 consists of 13 residues. Trimming stripped 2 bases from V and 3 bases from J, with 8 bases between. The CDR3 loop reads CASSPDTLYEQYF. For the CDR3, the DNA is TGTGCCAGCTCACCAGACACCCTCTACGAGCAGTACTTC. Full variable domain (outside the CDR3, taken from reference TRBV18 and TRBJ2-7): NAGVMQNPRHLVRRRGQEARLRCSPMKGHSHVYWYRQLPEEGLKFMVYLQKENIIDESGMPKERFSAEFPKEGPSILRIQQVVRGDSAAYFCASSPDTLYEQYFGPGTRLTVT.

This sequence joins TRBV5-6 and TRBJ2-7, with D perhaps TRBD2 (5 bases). This CDR3 has 14 amino acids. The germline gives CDR1 SGHDT, CDR2 YYEEEE. V shed 0 bases and J shed 3 bases, with 10 bases lying between them. This CDR3 is CASSLGGDFYEQYF. CDR3 coding DNA: TGTGCCAGCAGCTTGGGGGGAGACTTCTACGAGCAGTACTTC.